Sequencing of this T cell receptor (beta chain) was carried out in a study of blood T cell repertoires in COVID-19. Study summary: Spain, Italy and the United States supplied samples that represented acute and convalescent COVID-19. Nucleic acid was either cDNA or gDNA, and it came from T cells, B-cell-depleted T cells, or PBMCs.

Per the original methods: Amplifying reference gene primers gave estimates of nucleated cell counts. The method was immunoSEQ multiplex PCR; TCRdb's version includes in-frame clones alone and lacks a portion of them. The V and J calls and clone size were taken over from that table, and D and trimming were inferred from the DNA. Here the sample spans over 200,000 clones, about 84% being singletons. The V gene end was trimmed by 3 bases and the J gene end by 3 bases; junction bases not matched to a gene: 7. Germline values: CDR1 SEHNR, CDR2 FQNEAQ (reference sequence). This CDR3 is 15 amino acids long.

The specimen was peripheral blood. The clonotype originates from an elderly woman with acute or convalescent COVID-19. This chain links TRBV7-9 with TRBJ2-5; 7 bases agree with TRBD2. CDR3 sequence (DNA): TGTGCCAGCAGCTTTCGGGGGGTAGGGGAAGAGACCCAGTACTTC. Translated, it gives CASSFRGVGEETQYF.